This is a list of T cell receptor beta chains from one sample in a study of identical twins. Using its own MiXCR run on the 5' RACE reads, TCRdb lists one record per CDR3 protein. The sample shows about 390,000 distinct CDR3 sequences, roughly 10% of them seen only once. Sequenced input: naive T cells sorted from blood. The receptors stem from a woman aged 45-59 years in good health. The CDR3 runs from the conserved cysteine through the conserved F or W. D genes are given only for firm matches. Rows may omit the clone size; those that give it use once, few, many or a size class.

>TRBV20-1|14|.|TRBJ1-1|.
TGCAGTGCTAGAGGACAGGATCTGAACACTGAAGCTTTCTTT
CSARGQDLNTEAFF
>TRBV27|14|many|TRBJ1-1|.
TGTGCCAGCAGGACAAACAGGCCGAACACTGAAGCTTTCTTT
CASRTNRPNTEAFF
>TRBV10-3|12|few|TRBJ1-2|.
TGTGCCATCAGACGGGGGCTAAGTGGCTACACCTTC
CAIRRGLSGYTF
>TRBV5-1|16|many|TRBJ2-4|.
TGCGCCAGCAGCCCGGAGATGCTGATAGCCAAAAACATTCAGTACTTC
CASSPEMLIAKNIQYF
>TRBV20-1|13|few|TRBJ2-5|TRBD2
TGCAGTGCTCGGGGGACTATCCAAGAGACCCAGTACTTC
CSARGTIQETQYF
>TRBV10-3|14|few|TRBJ1-1|.
TGTGCCATCAGTCCGCCGGGTGTGGGCACTGAAGCTTTCTTT
CAISPPGVGTEAFF
>TRBV29-1|12|many|TRBJ2-5|.
TGCAGCGTAACCAATTTTCAAGAGACCCAGTACTTC
CSVTNFQETQYF
>TRBV15|13|many|TRBJ2-5|.
TGTGCCACCAGCAGAGGTCGGCTAGAGACCCAGTACTTC
CATSRGRLETQYF
>TRBV3-1|14|few|TRBJ2-2|.
TGTGCCAGCCGCTCGGAGGGCCTCACCGGGGAGCTGTTTTTT
CASRSEGLTGELFF
>TRBV15|14|few|TRBJ2-1|TRBD1
TGTGCCACCAGCGCCAGGGGGCCCCACAATGAGCAGTTCTTC
CATSARGPHNEQFF
>TRBV20-1|14|.|TRBJ2-1|TRBD2
TGCAGTGCCCCCGGACTAGCCTCCTACAATGAGCAGTTCTTC
CSAPGLASYNEQFF
>TRBV14|17|.|TRBJ2-1|TRBD2
TGTGCCAGCAGCCAATGGGGCGGGAGGGCCGCGTACAATGAGCAGTTCTTC
CASSQWGGRAAYNEQFF
>TRBV7-9|15|.|TRBJ1-5|.
TGTGCCAGCAGCTTAGCGCTGGCGGAGAATCAGCCCCAGCATTTT
CASSLALAENQPQHF
>TRBV15|14|many|TRBJ2-1|.
TGTGCCACCAGCAGATTCCGGGCCCTCAATGAGCAGTTCTTC
CATSRFRALNEQFF
>TRBV12-3/TRBV12-4|17|few|TRBJ2-7|TRBD2
TGTGCCAGCAGTGGCGTCCTAGCGGGAGTTGGGTCCTACGAGCAGTACTTC
CASSGVLAGVGSYEQYF
>TRBV30|15|.|TRBJ1-2|.
TGTGCCTGGAGTAAAAACAGCGGGCCGGGCTATGGCTACACCTTC
CAWSKNSGPGYGYTF